This T cell receptor beta chain was documented in a study of blood T cell repertoires in COVID-19. Study information: Donors in the United States, Italy and Spain gave samples during acute or convalescent COVID-19.

Between the trimmed V and J ends, which lost 6 bases and 11 bases, there was a span of 5 bases. The CDR3 runs 8 residues. This clone was picked up a small number of times. In the study's own analysis: Estimation of nucleated cell counts relied on the amplification of reference gene primers. Using immunoSEQ multiplex PCR, the repertoire was profiled, and TCRdb retains in-frame clones only, with some absent. V, J and clone size are those of that table, while D and trimming were read from the DNA. The top ten hold about 9.3% of the sample, which has about 140,000 clones, 70% to 85% seen once. This chain connects TRBV5-3 to TRBJ1-1; TRBD1 might be the D (5 bases). TRBV5-3 is flagged as an ORF with uncertain function. The sample comprised peripheral blood. This TCR was sampled from a woman of 80 years or more in a cohort sampled during active or convalescent COVID-19. CDR3 DNA sequence: TGTGCCAGAACAGGGGCTTTCTTT. Translating gives CARTGAFF.